This T cell receptor beta chain was observed in a study of T cell responses to AZD1222 COVID-19 vaccine. Profiled with immunoSEQ multiplex PCR; TCRdb holds only in-frame clones, not every one. The sample yields around 150,000 clones, about 93% seen once. Germline loops: CDR1 SQVTM, CDR2 ANQGSEA. The CDR3 is 13 amino acids. V lost 0 bases, J lost 11 bases, and 15 bases lay in between. Regarding this clone: What it binds is not known.

Study-wide findings and caveats: Recipients of two AZD1222 doses showed rising Spike-specific TCR breadth and depth. Repertoires in all cases were sampled only once the peak T cell response had passed. With dominance at 160-218 and 743-854, vaccine-associated CD4 TCRs spanned spike. Among the donors, most were white British and more were female, and clonal diversity was possibly underestimated.

This receptor was obtained from an adult who received the AZD1222 COVID-19 vaccine. The sequencing here drew on peripheral blood, taken 28 days after the second AZD1222 dose. The chain links TRBV29-1 to TRBJ2-3; TRBD1 might be the D (5 bases). CDR3 residues: CSVEDPVGVGQYF. Written as DNA, the CDR3 is TGCAGCGTTGAAGATCCAGTAGGGGTCGGGCAGTATTTT.